These 7 T cell receptor beta chains came from one sample sequenced in a study of ipilimumab plus nivolumab after autologous stem cell transplantation. Here immunoSEQ multiplex PCR was the method, and the copy in TCRdb shows in-frame clones only, minus some. The table includes 20,000 to 25,000 clones, approximately 86% detected once. The source material was PBMCs, sampled in a trial of ipilimumab plus nivolumab as post-transplant consolidation. These TCRs come from a male donor with diffuse large B-cell lymphoma.

The chain is built from TRBV11-1 and TRBJ2-5, with 15 bases fitting TRBD2. The CDR3 contains 17 residues. The junction had 2 bases not matched to a gene; V was cut back by 1 base and J by 2 bases. CDR1 SGHAT and CDR2 FQDESV come from the germline V gene (reference sequence). The CDR3 bases are TGTGCCAGCAGCTTAGTGGGACTAGCGGGGGGTCAAGAGACCCAGTACTTC. Translation gives CASSLVGLAGGQETQYF.

The gene calls are TRBV10-3 and TRBJ1-4, with 7 bases matching TRBD1. The CDR3 runs to 14 residues. CDR1 ENHRY and CDR2 SYGVKD come from the germline V gene. V was pared by 3 bases and J by 7 bases, with 5 bases of the junction left unmatched. Here the CDR3 DNA reads TGTGCCATCAGTGAACGGCAGGGGGGTGAAAAACTGTTTTTT. Encoded protein: CAISERQGGEKLFF.

The chain has TRBV18 and TRBJ2-2; 14 bases align to TRBD2. The CDR3 contains 18 residues. V was pared by 3 bases and J by 4 bases, with 7 bases of the junction left unmatched. Germline V gives CDR1 KGHSH, CDR2 LQKENI. The CDR3 DNA reads TGTGCCAGCTCACCGTCCGGGACTAGCGGGGGAGCCACCGGGGAGCTGTTTTTT. It encodes CASSPSGTSGGATGELFF.

This clone came up once. The chain combines TRBV30 with TRBJ2-1; 8 positions agree with TRBD1. There are 14 residues in the CDR3. Germline-derived CDR1 and CDR2 are GTSNPN and SVGIG (reference sequence). V shed 4 bases and J 1 base; nucleotides not matched to a gene: 3. CDR3 sequence reads: CAWMGDRSYNEQFF. CDR3 nucleotides: TGTGCCTGGATGGGGGACAGGTCCTACAATGAGCAGTTCTTC.

The chain recombines TRBV2 with TRBJ1-4, with 7 bases fitting TRBD1. This CDR3 is 14 amino acids long. Trimming took 6 bases from V and 6 from J; bases not matched to a gene: 7. The V gene's germline CDR1 is SNHLY and CDR2 FYNNEI. In nucleotides, the CDR3 is TGTGCCAGCAGAATGTGGCAGGGGGATGAAAAACTGTTTTTT. As protein: CASRMWQGDEKLFF. Full variable domain (missing parts from reference TRBV2 and TRBJ1-4): EPEVTQTPSHQVTQMGQEVILRCVPISNHLYFYWYRQILGQKVEFLVSFYNNEISEKSEIFDDQFSVERPDGSNFTLKIRSTKLEDSAMYFCASRMWQGDEKLFFGSGTQLSVL.

Only a few counts were recorded for this clone. The chain is built from TRBV29-1 and TRBJ1-1; TRBD1 matches at 11 bases. Germline CDR1 is SQVTM and CDR2 is ANQGSEA. The CDR3 is made up of 17 amino acids. Losses at the gene ends were 3 bases for V and 7 bases for J; bases not matched to a gene: 16. The CDR3 bases are TGCAGCGTTGACGGACAGGGGGCGGGCCGAAGGATCCGTGAAGCTTTCTTT. Its protein is CSVDGQGAGRRIREAFF.

V usage is TRBV4-1 and J usage is TRBJ2-3; 13 bases match TRBD2. CDR3 length equals 17 residues. In germline, CDR1 is MGHRA, CDR2 YSYEKL. With 4 bases clipped from V and 7 bases from J, the junction kept 11 bases outside the gene matches. CDR3 bases: TGCGCCAGCAGCCCACACAAAACTAGCGGGGGGGCAAATACGCAGTATTTT. Translating gives CASSPHKTSGGANTQYF.